The 29 T cell receptor beta chains in this list originate from one sample, sequenced in a study of cytomegalovirus exposure and HLA in healthy donors. A multiplex PCR was run with 60 Vbeta primers and 13 Jbeta primers. Measured with immunoSEQ multiplex PCR; TCRdb has only the in-frame clones, and not every one. Listed are over 50,000 clones; about 9.1% falls within the top ten. Material for sequencing was PBMCs. Every receptor here comes from a man aged 45-65 years in good health and CMV-seropositive.

The gene calls are TRBV4-3 and TRBJ1-2; D remains ambiguous. V lost 4 bases and J lost 8, with 20 bases in between. Looked up from germline, CDR1 is LGHNA and CDR2 is YSLEER. CDR3 size: 15 residues. The CDR3 sequence is CASSRQTGSGEGYTF. DNA for the CDR3: TGCGCCAGCAGCCGCCAAACCGGGTCTGGAGAGGGCTACACCTTC.

The chain recombines TRBV15 with TRBJ1-1; D unclear. V was pared by 5 bases and J by 1 base, with 5 bases between. This CDR3 is 12 amino acids long. The germline V gene has CDR1 LNHNV and CDR2 YYDKDF (reference sequence). The CDR3 sequence is CATSLRNTEAFF. For the CDR3, the DNA is TGTGCCACCAGCCTGAGGAACACTGAAGCTTTCTTT.

The chain couples TRBV4-2 to TRBJ2-3; unclear D gene. Germline V CDR1 and CDR2: LGHNA, YNFKEQ. CDR3 size: 14 residues. The V gene lost 0 bases and the J gene lost 6 bases, with 10 bases spanning the gap. The DNA of the CDR3 is TGTGCCAGCAGCCAAGAGATAGCCCCGGATACGCAGTATTTT. Protein product: CASSQEIAPDTQYF.

The rearrangement joins TRBV5-1 to TRBJ1-1; the D is unclear. The CDR3 spans 15 residues. V was clipped by 7 bases and J by 3 bases, with 19 bases between them. Germline CDR1 is SGHRS and CDR2 is YFSETQ. CDR3 amino acids: CASGRRASRDTEAFF. In nucleotides, the CDR3 is TGCGCCAGCGGAAGAAGGGCTTCGAGGGACACTGAAGCTTTCTTT.

In DNA, the CDR3 is TGTGCCAGCAGCTTGTTCGGGACAGGGGAGAAGACCCAGTACTTC. Its protein is CASSLFGTGEKTQYF. The V and J genes are TRBV5-5 and TRBJ2-5, with 10 nucleotides matching TRBD1. This CDR3 region has 15 residues. CDR1 and CDR2 from the germline V gene are SGHKS and YYEKEE (reference sequence). V lost 1 base, J lost 6 bases, and 6 bases stayed unmatched.

V gene TRBV7-3 combines with J gene TRBJ2-7; the match to TRBD1 covers 8 bases. Germline-derived CDR1 and CDR2 are SGHTA and FQGTGA. With V trimmed by 0 bases and J by 3 bases, 4 bases remained unmatched. The CDR3 extends over 15 amino acids. CDR3 loop: CASSLTGDRGYEQYF. The CDR3 DNA reads as TGTGCCAGCAGCTTAACGGGAGACAGGGGCTACGAGCAGTACTTC.

CDR3 coding DNA: TGTGCCAGCACCTGGAGCGGAGAGACCCAGTACTTC. Its protein is CASTWSGETQYF. The chain uses TRBV7-9 and TRBJ2-5; the D gene is possibly TRBD2 (5 bases). Germline V gene lookup returns CDR1 SEHNR and CDR2 FQNEAQ (reference sequence). With 7 bases removed from V and 4 bases from J, the gap between germline ends came to 10 bases. This CDR3 region has 12 residues.

The rearrangement uses TRBV29-1 and TRBJ2-7, with a tentative D call TRBD2 (5 bases). Germline CDR1 reads SQVTM; CDR2 reads ANQGSEA. Trimming left V 6 bases short and J 2 bases short, with 14 bases between. CDR3 size: 13 residues. The CDR3 reads CSVRPGSAYEQYF. Here the CDR3 DNA reads TGCAGCGTGCGGCCGGGGTCTGCCTACGAGCAGTACTTC.

Here the CDR3 DNA reads TGTGCCAGCAGGTACCGACAGGATACAACCTACGAGCAGTACTTC. Translated, it gives CASRYRQDTTYEQYF. The chain combines TRBV2 with TRBJ2-7; TRBD1 might be the D (6 bases). Germline loops: CDR1 SNHLY, CDR2 FYNNEI. This CDR3 is built from 15 residues. Trimming pared 6 bases from V and 2 bases from J, leaving 17 bases between. Filled out from reference TRBV2 and TRBJ2-7, the complete variable domain reads EPEVTQTPSHQVTQMGQEVILRCVPISNHLYFYWYRQILGQKVEFLVSFYNNEISEKSEIFDDQFSVERPDGSNFTLKIRSTKLEDSAMYFCASRYRQDTTYEQYFGPGTRLTVT.

This chain links TRBV28 with TRBJ2-7, with 13 positions matching TRBD2. Trimming cost V 3 bases and J 5 bases; bases outside gene matches: 4. Germline CDR1 and CDR2: MDHEN and SYDVKM. The CDR3 sequence is 15 residues long. CDR3 region: CASSFGGTSGNEQYF. CDR3 nucleotide sequence: TGTGCCAGCAGTTTCGGGGGGACTAGCGGGAACGAGCAGTACTTC.

This sequence joins TRBV18 and TRBJ2-7; no definite D call. Germline CDR1 reads KGHSH; CDR2 reads LQKENI. Trimming shortened V by 3 bases and J by 2 bases, and 8 bases separated the two germline ends. The CDR3 is 13 amino acids. CDR3 nucleotides: TGTGCCAGCTCACCTACTTCCGCCTACGAGCAGTACTTC. Its translation is CASSPTSAYEQYF.

The chain carries TRBV7-2 and TRBJ2-7; D remains unclear. The V and J ends lost 2 bases and 4 bases respectively, with 6 bases between them. The germline CDR1 and CDR2 sequences are SGHTA and FQGNSA. This CDR3 is 12 amino acids long. CDR3 protein: CASSLSLYEQYF. DNA of the CDR3: TGTGCCAGCAGCTTATCCCTATACGAGCAGTACTTC.

V and J are TRBV4-3 and TRBJ2-1, with TRBD2 as a possible D gene (6 bases). Trimming stripped 4 bases from V and 5 bases from J, with 21 bases between. Germline CDR1 is LGHNA and CDR2 is YSLEER. This CDR3 has 17 amino acids. The CDR3 spells CASSLSPREAGDNEQFF. The CDR3 bases are TGCGCCAGCAGCCTGTCCCCCAGGGAGGCTGGTGACAATGAGCAGTTCTTC.

The gene calls are TRBV9 and TRBJ2-1, with 15 bases that match TRBD2. Per germline, CDR1 SGDLS and CDR2 YYNGEE. The CDR3 loop spans 18 amino acids. V shed 2 bases and J 4 bases; nucleotides not matched to a gene: 7. CDR3 residues: CASSVSGTSGGIYNEQFF. The CDR3, as DNA: TGTGCCAGCAGCGTCTCCGGGACTAGCGGGGGGATATACAATGAGCAGTTCTTC.

J is TRBJ1-5 and V is TRBV10-2; TRBD1 agrees at 11 bases. V dropped 10 bases and J dropped 4; count of bases not matched to a gene: 3. The CDR3 consists of 13 residues. Germline assignment: CDR1 WSHSY and CDR2 SAAADI. The CDR3 DNA is TGCGCCACCGGGACAGGGGGGAATCAGCCCCAGCATTTT. It is translated as CATGTGGNQPQHF.

CDR3 DNA: TGTGCCAGCAGGCTACAGGGAAGGGGTAGCGCTAGTGGCTACACCTTC. Its translation is CASRLQGRGSASGYTF. The gene calls are TRBV7-2 and TRBJ1-2; perhaps TRBD1 as D (6 bases). CDR3 length equals 16 residues. V lost 6 bases and J 7 bases, leaving 24 bases between the germline ends. CDR1 and CDR2 from the germline V gene are SGHTA and FQGNSA.

The chain combines TRBV5-1 with TRBJ1-3; the D gene is possibly TRBD1 (5 bases). Germline V CDR1 and CDR2: SGHRS, YFSETQ. V lost 0 bases, J lost 2 bases, and 9 bases lay in between. This CDR3 is 15 amino acids long. In nucleotides, the CDR3 is TGCGCCAGCAGCTTGGGCGGGGGACCTGGAAACACCATATATTTT. Translating gives CASSLGGGPGNTIYF.

The chain links TRBV19 to TRBJ1-2; 8 positions match TRBD1. Germline V gives CDR1 LNHDA, CDR2 SQIVND (reference sequence). The trim removed 10 bases at V and 9 bases at J, leaving 7 bases unmatched. The CDR3 runs 11 residues. CDR3 in amino acids: CATDRQGSYTF. In DNA, the CDR3 is TGTGCCACGGACAGACAGGGGAGCTACACCTTC.

The chain combines TRBV18 with TRBJ2-5; 8 bases map to TRBD1. J gave up 7 bases and V 0 bases, and 7 bases lay outside the gene matches. CDR3 length: 15 amino acids. Germline V gene sequence: CDR1 KGHSH, CDR2 LQKENI. The CDR3 DNA is TGTGCCAGCTCACCACCGGCAGGGGGCGACGGGACCCAGTACTTC. Protein product: CASSPPAGGDGTQYF.

The chain uses TRBV11-2 and TRBJ2-5; 10 nucleotides agree with TRBD1. The V and J ends lost 5 bases and 3 bases, in that order; junction bases with no gene match: 6. The CDR3 length is 15 residues. Germline-derived CDR1 and CDR2 are SGHAT and FQNNGV. Here the CDR3 DNA reads TGTGCCAGCAGCCCAACCGGGACAGGGGAAGAGACCCAGTACTTC. This translates into CASSPTGTGEETQYF.

The CDR3 loop reads CSADRGAYEQYF. DNA of the CDR3: TGCAGCGCCGACAGGGGGGCCTACGAGCAGTACTTC. The V gene is TRBV29-1, the J gene TRBJ2-7, with TRBD1 identical over 9 bases. With V trimmed by 7 bases and J by 2 bases, 3 bases remained unmatched. Germline V lookup: CDR1 SQVTM, CDR2 ANQGSEA. The CDR3 is 12 amino acids.

The J gene is TRBJ1-1, the V gene TRBV7-9, with D possibly matching TRBD1 (5 bases). CDR1 and CDR2 from the germline V gene are SEHNR and FQNEAQ (reference sequence). The CDR3 is 16 amino acids. The V and J ends lost 1 base and 3 bases respectively, with 15 bases between them. The CDR3: CASSLETGGLDTEAFF. The DNA of the CDR3 is TGTGCCAGCAGCTTAGAAACAGGTGGTTTGGACACTGAAGCTTTCTTT.

The chain links TRBV19 to TRBJ2-7, with D perhaps TRBD1 (6 bases). Germline CDR1 reads LNHDA; CDR2 reads SQIVND (reference sequence). Trimming removed 5 bases at V and 2 bases at J, with 16 bases between. This CDR3 region has 15 residues. CDR3 nucleotides: TGTGCCAGTAGTCCGGGACAAATCGCCCCCTACGAGCAGTACTTC. This translates into CASSPGQIAPYEQYF.

The chain couples TRBV4-3 to TRBJ2-4, with 13 nucleotides matching TRBD2. CDR1 and CDR2 from the germline V gene are LGHNA and YSLEER. Germline trimming cut 4 bases from V and 7 bases from J; bases unmatched to any gene: 1. This CDR3 has 14 residues. CDR3 in DNA: TGCGCCAGCAGCCCGGGACTAGCGGGGAACATTCAGTACTTC. Its translation: CASSPGLAGNIQYF.

The rearrangement joins TRBV4-1 to TRBJ1-5; TRBD1 is a possible D gene (5 bases). The CDR3 length is 14 residues. Trimming left V 0 bases short and J 9 bases short, with 12 bases between. Germline CDR1 is MGHRA and CDR2 is YSYEKL. CDR3 nucleotide sequence: TGCGCCAGCAGCCAAGAAGGCGGGGGGGGGCCCCAGCATTTT. Encoded protein: CASSQEGGGGPQHF.

This chain connects TRBV27 to TRBJ2-3, with a possible D match to TRBD2 (5 bases). The ends were cut back, 5 bases at V and 0 bases at J, with 12 bases in the middle. Germline CDR1 and CDR2: MNHEY and SMNVEV (reference sequence). The CDR3 has 15 residues. Written as DNA, the CDR3 is TGTGCCAGCAGTCCGTGGAGGCTTAGCACAGATACGCAGTATTTT. The encoded protein is CASSPWRLSTDTQYF.

The V gene is TRBV6-5, the J gene TRBJ2-2; D is uncertain. The length of the CDR3 is 12 residues. Germline V gives CDR1 MNHEY, CDR2 SVGAGI. V was pared by 6 bases and J by 8 bases, with 10 bases between. Written as DNA, the CDR3 is TGTGCCAGCAGACCAGGCCCAGGGGAGCTGTTTTTT. Its translation: CASRPGPGELFF.

The chain couples TRBV2 to TRBJ1-1, with 8 bases aligning to TRBD1. Looked up from germline, CDR1 is SNHLY and CDR2 is FYNNEI. The trim removed 6 bases at V and 4 bases at J, leaving 7 bases unmatched. The CDR3 extends over 14 amino acids. Here the CDR3 DNA reads TGTGCCAGCAGCAAGACAGGGGTAGGCACTGAAGCTTTCTTT. The encoded protein is CASSKTGVGTEAFF. Variable domain in full (rest from reference TRBV2 and TRBJ1-1): EPEVTQTPSHQVTQMGQEVILRCVPISNHLYFYWYRQILGQKVEFLVSFYNNEISEKSEIFDDQFSVERPDGSNFTLKIRSTKLEDSAMYFCASSKTGVGTEAFFGQGTRLTVV.

The CDR3 protein is CASSGQGVDIQYF. CDR3 coding DNA: TGTGCCAGCTCGGGACAGGGAGTGGACATTCAGTACTTC. The chain recombines TRBV18 with TRBJ2-4; TRBD1 agrees at 9 bases. Germline trimming cut 6 bases from V and 8 bases from J; bases unmatched to any gene: 5. Per the germline V gene, CDR1 is KGHSH and CDR2 is LQKENI. There are 13 residues in the CDR3.